The 12 T cell receptor beta chains below were found in one sample sequenced in a study of blood T cell repertoires in COVID-19 (dated by TCRdb to the early 2020s). The library came from the immunoSEQ multiplex PCR assay. Not all clones reach the TCRdb copy of this immuneACCESS table, which keeps in-frame sequences only. Checked studies attribute under half of the gap to unresolved V genes and leave the rest unexplained. In this sample the table shows some 83,000 clones, around 85% of which occur a single time. The ten largest clones take up 4.9% of the sample. Material: peripheral blood. The receptors shown here come from a woman of 80 years or more with active or convalescent COVID-19.

The V gene is TRBV29-1, the J gene TRBJ2-7; a possible D gene is TRBD1 (5 bases). The CDR3 runs 14 residues. From germline, CDR1 is SQVTM and CDR2 ANQGSEA. With 3 bases removed from V and 1 base from J, the gap between germline ends came to 13 bases. This CDR3 reads CSVDPGRGSYEQYF. The CDR3 DNA follows: TGCAGCGTTGATCCAGGGCGTGGGTCCTACGAGCAGTACTTC.

The V call is TRBV28, the J call TRBJ2-5; TRBD2 matches 9 bases. The J call may be in error: the DNA end matches TRBJ2-7 better. The CDR3 has 16 residues. Germline CDR1 and CDR2: MDHEN and SYDVKM. In nucleotides, the CDR3 is TGTGCCAGCAGCTCCAACCTAGCGGGAATCTCCTACGAGCAGTACTTC. It specifies CASSSNLAGISYEQYF.

The chain is built from TRBV6-2 or TRBV6-3 and TRBJ1-2; no clear D. CDR1 MNHEY and CDR2 SVGEGT come from the germline V gene. Trimming removed 2 bases at V and 5 bases at J, with 12 bases between. The length of the CDR3 is 14 residues. The CDR3, as DNA: TGTGCCAGCAGTTACGATAACAGTGGTTATGGCTACACCTTC. It encodes CASSYDNSGYGYTF.

This chain uses TRBV5-1 with TRBJ1-2, with a weak D call TRBD1 (5 bases). Trimming cost V 2 bases and J 4 bases, with 12 bases left between them. The CDR3 extends over 14 amino acids. Germline loops: CDR1 SGHRS, CDR2 YFSETQ. The CDR3 DNA reads TGCGCCAGCAGCTTAGGGACGGAGGGCTATGGCTACACCTTC. This codes for CASSLGTEGYGYTF.

The genes are TRBV4-3 and TRBJ1-6; D remains unclear. CDR3 size: 14 residues. Germline lookup yields CDR1 LGHNA and CDR2 YSLEER. With 4 bases removed from V and 0 bases from J, the gap between germline ends came to 4 bases. CDR3 amino acids: CASSPSSYNSPLHF. The CDR3 DNA is TGCGCCAGCAGCCCGAGCTCCTATAATTCACCCCTCCACTTT.

CDR3 DNA: TGTGCCAGCAGTTTTCGGGACGAGCAGTACTTC. Its translation is CASSFRDEQYF. This chain uses TRBV28 with TRBJ2-7, with D unresolved. The CDR3 extends over 11 amino acids. Germline CDR1 is MDHEN and CDR2 is SYDVKM. V was trimmed by 3 bases and J by 5 bases, leaving 5 bases between them.

This clone was seen a few times. The V call is TRBV7-9, the J call TRBJ1-1; D gene ambiguous. Trimming took off 0 bases at V and 5 bases at J, with 7 bases between the two ends. CDR1 and CDR2 from the germline V gene are SEHNR and FQNEAQ (reference sequence). This CDR3 region has 13 residues. The CDR3 here is CASSLAPGTEAFF. The CDR3 bases are TGTGCCAGCAGCTTAGCCCCGGGGACTGAAGCTTTCTTT.

This sequence joins TRBV5-1 and TRBJ2-2; 10 nucleotides line up with TRBD1. V shed 1 base, J shed 5 bases, and the junction held 8 bases outside the gene matches. Germline CDR1 is SGHRS and CDR2 is YFSETQ. The CDR3 length is 17 residues. This CDR3 is CASSLKVMGQGTGELFF. CDR3 DNA sequence: TGCGCCAGCAGCTTGAAGGTTATGGGACAGGGGACCGGGGAGCTGTTTTTT.

This clone was detected once. The rearrangement links TRBV7-2 to TRBJ1-2; TRBD1 is a possible D gene (6 bases). Germline loops: CDR1 SGHTA, CDR2 FQGNSA. The CDR3 covers 16 residues. V was pared by 1 base and J by 7 bases, with 19 bases between. This CDR3 is CASSLGSGTPGGGYTF. CDR3 sequence (DNA): TGTGCCAGCAGCTTAGGTAGCGGGACACCGGGCGGTGGCTACACCTTC.

The J gene is TRBJ2-1, the V gene TRBV4-2; 10 nucleotides line up with TRBD2. Germline-derived CDR1 and CDR2 are LGHNA and YNFKEQ. This CDR3 is 18 amino acids long. Trimming removed 0 bases from V and 6 bases from J; junction bases left unmatched: 11. CDR3 residues: CASSQDWTSGRVSNEQFF. CDR3 coding DNA: TGTGCCAGCAGCCAAGATTGGACTAGCGGAAGAGTTAGCAATGAGCAGTTCTTC.

The genes are TRBV6-4 and TRBJ2-3, with 7 positions matching TRBD2. The CDR3 runs to 13 residues. V lost 6 bases, J lost 4 bases, and 4 bases stayed unmatched. Germline V lookup: CDR1 MRHNA, CDR2 SNTAGT. The CDR3 protein is CASRTAGSDTQYF. The CDR3 DNA reads as TGTGCCAGCAGGACAGCGGGGTCAGATACGCAGTATTTT.

The chain carries TRBV18 and TRBJ1-5; D not certain. In germline, CDR1 is KGHSH, CDR2 LQKENI. The CDR3 spans 13 residues. V dropped 0 bases and J dropped 6 bases, with 6 bases sitting between them. The CDR3 loop reads CASSPPGGQPQHF. CDR3 in DNA: TGTGCCAGCTCACCACCGGGAGGTCAGCCCCAGCATTTT.